This T cell receptor (beta chain) originates from a study of T cell changes during pregnancy in multiple sclerosis. The CDR3 is 17 amino acids. V shed 1 base and J shed 5 bases, with 21 bases lying between them. The germline CDR1 and CDR2 sequences are SGHNT and YENEEA. This table comes from immunoSEQ multiplex PCR, and its TCRdb copy is limited to in-frame clones, with some not included. The table records about 79,000 clones, around 90% of them present only once. This sequence was found in a female donor with multiple sclerosis, enrolled in a pregnancy study. V is TRBV11-3 and J is TRBJ2-7; no clear D gene. The source was CD4+ T cells from peripheral blood mononuclear cells, collected in the second trimester of pregnancy. The CDR3 region is CASSLGLSRSRFDEQYF. The CDR3 DNA follows: TGTGCCAGCAGCTTAGGGCTGTCGAGGTCGCGGTTTGACGAGCAGTACTTC. Full variable domain (missing parts from reference TRBV11-3 and TRBJ2-7): EAGVVQSPRYKIIEKKQPVAFWCNPISGHNTLYWYLQNLGQGPELLIRYENEEAVDDSQLPKDRFSAERLKGVDSTLKIQPAELGDSAVYLCASSLGLSRSRFDEQYFGPGTRLTVT.